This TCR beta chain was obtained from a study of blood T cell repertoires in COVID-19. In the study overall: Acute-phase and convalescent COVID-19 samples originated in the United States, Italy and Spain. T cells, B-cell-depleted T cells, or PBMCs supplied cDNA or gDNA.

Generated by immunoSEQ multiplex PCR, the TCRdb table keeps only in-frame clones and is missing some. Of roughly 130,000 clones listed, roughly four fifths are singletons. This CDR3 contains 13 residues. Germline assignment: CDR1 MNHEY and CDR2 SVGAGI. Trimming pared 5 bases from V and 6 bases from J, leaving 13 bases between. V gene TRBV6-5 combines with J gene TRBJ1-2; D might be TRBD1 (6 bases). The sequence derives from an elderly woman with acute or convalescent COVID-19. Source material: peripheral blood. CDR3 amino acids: CASSIRGNHGYTF. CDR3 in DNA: TGTGCCAGCAGTATCAGGGGCAACCATGGCTACACCTTC.